The entry below describes one T cell receptor beta chain. Its binding antigen is unknown. No much larger clone exists at a distance of one base, and base qualities are not known. This sample was taken from a study of human T cells and chemical hapten exposure (dated by TCRdb to the early 2020s). As for the study more broadly: Libraries were pooled for sequencing, and variation in per-sample TCR yields was attributed mainly to small differences in library volumes within the pool. From each blood RNA sample, both TCR alpha and TCR beta chains were sequenced. This study followed changes in the peripheral blood TCR repertoire in vivo during primary and secondary sensitization of alopecia patients to the hapten diphenylcyclopropenone (DPC).

Total RNA was extracted from unfractionated whole blood collected in Tempus Blood RNA tubes. Four or five healthy volunteers served as TCR sequencing controls and were bled at day 0, 2 weeks and 6 weeks. Overall results and qualifications from the work: After repeated subsampling, changes were observed in the strength of the expansion versus patch-test correlation and in the threshold at which the correlation became significant. The number of TCRs above 1 in 1000 frequency did not change with DPC sensitization; there was no evidence of global repertoire structure alterations.

Library prep was done by 5' RACE. Sequencing instrument: Illumina MiSeq. During library preparation, unique molecular identifiers were attached to individual cDNA molecules so that TCRs could be counted in a quantitative, reproducible way. The published analysis was carried out like this. Samples had a median of around 92,000 TCRs, with a range from roughly 23,224 to 700,000. The Decombinator software suite was used to annotate the V, J and CDR3 of the TCR reads. For the PS versus PT1 abundance plots, all samples were subsampled to the same number of TCRs (28,000). Expanded TCRs were defined as absent before sensitization and observed at least eight times at the 2-week time point. TCRdb's own reprocessing of the public reads used fastp at Q25 and MiXCR and kept productive beta chains. Rows merge per CDR3 protein into single entries with the most common DNA and genes. The V and J calls follow TCRdb's processing rather than the paper's. Counted in this sample were about 80,000 distinct CDR3 sequences; 6.5% to 8.5% of them appeared once. The ten top clones hold under 3% of the sample.

This TCR was recovered from a male donor in good health.

The encoded CDR3 is CASSPGLAGSTDTQYF. In nucleotides, the sequence is TGCGCCAGCAGCCCTGGACTAGCGGGATCCACAGATACGCAGTATTTT. The rearranged segments are TRBV5-1 and TRBJ2-3, and 12 junctional nucleotides match TRBD2. From its cysteine to its phenylalanine, the CDR3 spans 16 amino acids. The read is trimmed to its CDR3 DNA, 48 bases read in frame from base 1. V ends up 4 bases short and J 2 bases short, with an unmatched junction base count of 5. The germline V gene specifies SGHRS as CDR1 and YFSETQ as CDR2.